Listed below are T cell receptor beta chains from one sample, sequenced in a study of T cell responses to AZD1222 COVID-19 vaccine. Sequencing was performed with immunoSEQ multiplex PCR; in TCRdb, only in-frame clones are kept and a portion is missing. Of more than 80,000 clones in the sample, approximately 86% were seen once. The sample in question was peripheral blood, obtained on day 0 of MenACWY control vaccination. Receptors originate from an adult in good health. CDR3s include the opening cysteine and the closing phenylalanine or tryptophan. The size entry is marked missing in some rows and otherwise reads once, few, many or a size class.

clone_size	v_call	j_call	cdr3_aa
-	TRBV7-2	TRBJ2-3	CASSLETGGMVQITDTQYF
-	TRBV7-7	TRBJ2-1	CASSPLGQLYNEQFF
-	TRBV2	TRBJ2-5	CASSTSGGARETQYF
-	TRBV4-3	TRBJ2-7	CASSQYARTGTYEQYF
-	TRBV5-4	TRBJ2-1	CASSKPDRGSYNEQFF
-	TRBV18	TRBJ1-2	CASSPSGQFYGYTF
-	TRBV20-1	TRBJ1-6	CSASFGGNSPLHF
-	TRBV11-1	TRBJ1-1	CASRPTDREDTEAFF
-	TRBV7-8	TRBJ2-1	CASSRGRARPSEQFF
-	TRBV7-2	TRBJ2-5	CASSAHRGGQETQYF
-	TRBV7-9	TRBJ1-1	CASNRGEFEAFF
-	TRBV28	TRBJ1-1	CASSPSLALSF
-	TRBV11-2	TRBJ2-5	CASSTGAGYQETQYF
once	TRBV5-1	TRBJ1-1	CASSLGPTNTEAFF
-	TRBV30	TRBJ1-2	CAWRSQANYGYTF
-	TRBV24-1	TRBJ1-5	CATSDRGANQPQHF
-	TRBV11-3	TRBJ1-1	CASSPNTGRNTEAFF
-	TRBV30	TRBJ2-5	CAWSLREETQYF
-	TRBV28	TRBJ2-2	CASSPGLGTGELFF
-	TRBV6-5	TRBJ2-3	CASSIQGRVTDTQYF
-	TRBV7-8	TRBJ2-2	CASSLTREFGGELFF
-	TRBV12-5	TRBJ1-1	CASSPSGNRMNTEAFF
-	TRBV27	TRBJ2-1	CASSLAGTGAYNEQFF
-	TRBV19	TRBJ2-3	CASRRGGDTQYF
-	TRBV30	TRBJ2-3	CAWRAWGTDTQYF
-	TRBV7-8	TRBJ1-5	CASSFFWGNQPQHF
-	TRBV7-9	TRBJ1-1	CASSPQRMNTEAFF
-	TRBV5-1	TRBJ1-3	CASSLARPGGNTIYF
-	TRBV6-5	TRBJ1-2	CASSQGTGWDYGYTF
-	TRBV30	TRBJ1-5	CAWSVQGKPQHF
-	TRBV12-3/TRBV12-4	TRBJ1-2	CASSSTRLVGYTF
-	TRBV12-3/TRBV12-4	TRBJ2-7	CASSRRGHEQYF
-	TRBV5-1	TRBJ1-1	CASSFEGGRTTEAFF
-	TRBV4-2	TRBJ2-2	CASSIYVGTANTGELFF
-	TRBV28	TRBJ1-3	CASSLHPSGNTIYF
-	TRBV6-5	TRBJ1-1	CASSRLQGRPEAFF
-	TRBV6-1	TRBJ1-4	CASSEVAGEEEKLFF
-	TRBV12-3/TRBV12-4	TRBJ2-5	CASKSAQETQYF
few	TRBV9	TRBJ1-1	CASSVSVGPGGKAFF
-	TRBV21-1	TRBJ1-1	CASSKERGREAFF
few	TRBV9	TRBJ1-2	CASSVQGDYGYTF
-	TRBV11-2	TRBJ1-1	CASSLGKDRWNTEAFF
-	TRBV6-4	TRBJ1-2	CASSESGTHLGYTF
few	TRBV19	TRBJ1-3	CASQRADSSGNTIYF